A selection of T cell receptor beta chains follows, all from one sample in a study of T cell responses to AZD1222 COVID-19 vaccine. Repertoires were generated with immunoSEQ multiplex PCR, while TCRdb's copy carries only in-frame clones and drops some. The table records some 100,000 clones, just under 90% of them present only once. The input for sequencing was peripheral blood, taken on day 0 of AZD1222 vaccination. All receptors come from an adult in good health. Each CDR3 is given with its conserved first and last residue. D genes are given only for firm matches. Size values are once, few and many counts, or a class for expanded clones, and some rows have none.

clone_size: .
d_call: TRBD1
v_call: TRBV18
j_call: TRBJ1-6
cdr3_aa: CASSPGTDESSYNSPLHF
cdr3_nt: TGTGCCAGCTCACCCGGGACAGACGAAAGCTCCTATAATTCACCCCTCCACTTT

clone_size: .
d_call: TRBD1
v_call: TRBV10-1
j_call: TRBJ2-1
cdr3_aa: CASSGDRYNEQFF
cdr3_nt: TGCGCCAGCAGTGGGGACAGATACAATGAGCAGTTCTTC

clone_size: .
d_call: TRBD2
v_call: TRBV24-1
j_call: TRBJ2-3
cdr3_aa: CATSDGNSGGAQDTQYF
cdr3_nt: TGTGCCACCAGTGATGGGAATAGCGGGGGGGCCCAGGATACGCAGTATTTT

clone_size: .
d_call: .
v_call: TRBV3-1/TRBV3-2
j_call: TRBJ2-3
cdr3_aa: CASSPRISTDTQYF
cdr3_nt: TGTGCCAGCAGCCCAAGAATCAGCACAGATACGCAGTATTTT

clone_size: once
d_call: .
v_call: TRBV25-1
j_call: TRBJ1-4
cdr3_aa: CASSVNTGHEKLFF
cdr3_nt: TGTGCCAGCAGTGTGAATACAGGGCATGAAAAACTGTTTTTT

clone_size: few
d_call: .
v_call: TRBV19
j_call: TRBJ1-2
cdr3_aa: CASSIRLNYGYTF
cdr3_nt: TGTGCCAGTAGTATTCGGTTGAACTATGGCTACACCTTC

clone_size: .
d_call: .
v_call: TRBV6-7
j_call: TRBJ2-5
cdr3_aa: CASSYRTGQRLNLQETQYF
cdr3_nt: TGTGCCAGCAGTTACCGAACAGGGCAGCGATTAAATCTCCAAGAGACCCAGTACTTC

clone_size: .
d_call: TRBD1
v_call: TRBV7-9
j_call: TRBJ1-4
cdr3_aa: CASSTRQGEKLFF
cdr3_nt: TGTGCCAGCAGCACACGACAGGGGGAAAAACTGTTTTTT

clone_size: .
d_call: .
v_call: TRBV2
j_call: TRBJ1-2
cdr3_aa: CASSAPAAQLFYGYTF
cdr3_nt: TGTGCCAGCAGTGCTCCGGCAGCACAACTATTTTATGGCTACACCTTC

clone_size: .
d_call: TRBD2
v_call: TRBV16
j_call: TRBJ2-1
cdr3_aa: CASSPKRGPTYNEQFF
cdr3_nt: TGTGCCAGCAGCCCCAAGCGGGGCCCTACCTACAATGAGCAGTTCTTC

clone_size: once
d_call: .
v_call: TRBV5-6
j_call: TRBJ2-5
cdr3_aa: CASSRRGPRQETQYF
cdr3_nt: TGTGCCAGCAGCCGGCGGGGGCCGAGACAAGAGACCCAGTACTTC

clone_size: few
d_call: .
v_call: TRBV9
j_call: TRBJ1-3
cdr3_aa: CASSAPSGEAGNTIYF
cdr3_nt: TGTGCCAGCAGCGCTCCCTCCGGGGAAGCTGGAAACACCATATATTTT

clone_size: .
d_call: TRBD1
v_call: TRBV25-1
j_call: TRBJ1-2
cdr3_aa: CASSEGTGYGYTF
cdr3_nt: TGTGCCAGCAGTGAAGGGACAGGGTATGGCTACACCTTC

clone_size: .
d_call: .
v_call: TRBV10-3
j_call: TRBJ1-5
cdr3_aa: CAAQQGVNQPQHF
cdr3_nt: TGTGCCGCGCAGCAGGGAGTTAATCAGCCCCAGCATTTT

clone_size: .
d_call: .
v_call: TRBV25-1
j_call: TRBJ1-6
cdr3_aa: CASSARDMNNNSPLHF
cdr3_nt: TGTGCCAGCAGTGCCCGGGACATGAACAATAATTCACCCCTCCACTTT

clone_size: .
d_call: TRBD1
v_call: TRBV9
j_call: TRBJ2-7
cdr3_aa: CASSGKGGAYEQYF
cdr3_nt: TGTGCCAGCAGCGGGAAAGGGGGCGCCTACGAGCAGTACTTC

clone_size: once
d_call: TRBD1
v_call: TRBV19
j_call: TRBJ1-1
cdr3_aa: CASRGTENTEAFF
cdr3_nt: TGTGCCAGTAGGGGGACAGAGAACACTGAAGCTTTCTTT

clone_size: .
d_call: .
v_call: TRBV18
j_call: TRBJ2-3
cdr3_aa: CASSPAGNTDTQYF
cdr3_nt: TGTGCCAGCTCACCGGCAGGGAACACAGATACGCAGTATTTT

clone_size: .
d_call: TRBD1
v_call: TRBV15
j_call: TRBJ1-4
cdr3_aa: CATSRDPGQGGEKLFF
cdr3_nt: TGTGCCACCAGCAGAGACCCGGGACAGGGAGGAGAAAAACTGTTTTTT

clone_size: .
d_call: .
v_call: TRBV7-2
j_call: TRBJ2-3
cdr3_aa: CASSPDPVTDTQYF
cdr3_nt: TGTGCCAGCAGCCCAGACCCGGTCACAGATACGCAGTATTTT

clone_size: .
d_call: .
v_call: TRBV12-3/TRBV12-4
j_call: TRBJ1-4
cdr3_aa: CASSLNLPELFF
cdr3_nt: TGTGCCAGCAGTTTGAATTTGCCTGAACTGTTTTTT

clone_size: .
d_call: .
v_call: TRBV15
j_call: TRBJ2-7
cdr3_aa: CATSSAYSYEQYF
cdr3_nt: TGTGCCACCAGCAGCGCCTACTCCTACGAGCAGTACTTC

clone_size: .
d_call: .
v_call: TRBV6-5
j_call: TRBJ1-1
cdr3_aa: CASSYGAGPNTEAFF
cdr3_nt: TGTGCCAGCAGTTACGGGGCGGGGCCGAACACTGAAGCTTTCTTT

clone_size: .
d_call: TRBD1
v_call: TRBV27
j_call: TRBJ2-1
cdr3_aa: CASKKQGARGEQFF
cdr3_nt: TGTGCCAGCAAGAAACAGGGGGCGAGAGGTGAGCAGTTCTTC

clone_size: .
d_call: .
v_call: TRBV9
j_call: TRBJ1-2
cdr3_aa: CASSSGGVNGYTF
cdr3_nt: TGTGCCAGCAGCTCGGGGGGCGTGAATGGCTACACCTTC

clone_size: .
d_call: TRBD1
v_call: TRBV2
j_call: TRBJ2-3
cdr3_aa: CASSFRTGRTDTQYF
cdr3_nt: TGTGCCAGCAGCTTTAGGACAGGGCGAACGGATACGCAGTATTTT

clone_size: .
d_call: .
v_call: TRBV24-1
j_call: TRBJ2-7
cdr3_aa: CATLATKGRWYEQYF
cdr3_nt: TGTGCCACCCTCGCTACCAAGGGGCGCTGGTACGAGCAGTACTTC

clone_size: .
d_call: .
v_call: TRBV5-6
j_call: TRBJ2-3
cdr3_aa: CASSKGSTDTQYF
cdr3_nt: TGTGCCAGCAGTAAAGGGAGCACAGATACGCAGTATTTT

clone_size: once
d_call: TRBD1
v_call: TRBV29-1
j_call: TRBJ1-2
cdr3_aa: CSGQGNYGYTF
cdr3_nt: TGCAGCGGACAGGGTAACTATGGCTACACCTTC

clone_size: few
d_call: TRBD1
v_call: TRBV5-1
j_call: TRBJ1-3
cdr3_aa: CASSFGFGTGSGNTIYF
cdr3_nt: TGCGCCAGCAGCTTCGGGTTCGGGACAGGGTCTGGAAACACCATATATTTT

clone_size: .
d_call: .
v_call: TRBV11-2
j_call: TRBJ1-6
cdr3_aa: CASSLDSGVSPLHF
cdr3_nt: TGTGCCAGCAGCTTAGATAGCGGAGTTTCACCCCTCCACTTT

clone_size: .
d_call: TRBD1
v_call: TRBV5-6
j_call: TRBJ1-2
cdr3_aa: CASSLGQASYGYTF
cdr3_nt: TGTGCCAGCAGCCTTGGACAGGCCAGCTATGGCTACACCTTC

clone_size: .
d_call: TRBD2
v_call: TRBV5-8
j_call: TRBJ2-2
cdr3_aa: CASSFELAGNTGELFF
cdr3_nt: TGTGCCAGCAGCTTCGAGCTAGCGGGGAACACCGGGGAGCTGTTTTTT

clone_size: .
d_call: .
v_call: TRBV29-1
j_call: TRBJ1-2
cdr3_aa: CSVPIEGGGYTF
cdr3_nt: TGCAGCGTCCCCATCGAGGGAGGGGGCTACACCTTC

clone_size: few
d_call: .
v_call: TRBV6-5
j_call: TRBJ1-1
cdr3_aa: CASSYYGGNTEAFF
cdr3_nt: TGTGCCAGCAGTTACTACGGGGGGAACACTGAAGCTTTCTTT

clone_size: .
d_call: .
v_call: TRBV19
j_call: TRBJ1-5
cdr3_aa: CASDQGRDQPQHF
cdr3_nt: TGTGCCAGTGATCAGGGACGGGATCAGCCCCAGCATTTT

clone_size: .
d_call: .
v_call: TRBV6-5
j_call: TRBJ1-1
cdr3_aa: CASRPGQPNTEAFF
cdr3_nt: TGTGCCAGCAGACCTGGACAGCCGAACACTGAAGCTTTCTTT

clone_size: .
d_call: .
v_call: TRBV18
j_call: TRBJ2-7
cdr3_aa: CASSPDRHEQYF
cdr3_nt: TGTGCCAGCTCACCCGACAGGCACGAGCAGTACTTC

clone_size: .
d_call: .
v_call: TRBV5-1
j_call: TRBJ1-1
cdr3_aa: CASINDGAEAFF
cdr3_nt: TGCGCCAGCATCAACGACGGGGCTGAAGCTTTCTTT

clone_size: .
d_call: TRBD1
v_call: TRBV5-1
j_call: TRBJ2-7
cdr3_aa: CASSLVTGAIEQYF
cdr3_nt: TGCGCCAGCAGCTTGGTGACAGGGGCAATCGAGCAGTACTTC